The 7 T cell receptor beta chains given below trace back to one sample, sequenced in a study of T cell clones after liver transplantation. Profiled with immunoSEQ multiplex PCR; TCRdb holds only in-frame clones, not every one. The sample has roughly 53,000 clones; approximately 77% are singletons. Sequencing was performed on CD4+ T cells from blood, taken at the 22-month timepoint. These receptor sequences come from a human patient who received a liver transplant. These T cells may partly come from the graft donor.

CDR3 sequence reads: CASTGTGTTGELFF. CDR3 bases: TGTGCCAGCACGGGGACAGGCACGACCGGGGAGCTGTTTTTT. The chain combines TRBV2 with TRBJ2-2, with 8 bases that match TRBD1. The CDR3 contains 14 residues. With 7 bases clipped from V and 5 bases from J, the junction kept 6 bases outside the gene matches. From germline, CDR1 is SNHLY and CDR2 FYNNEI.

This clone occurred a few times. V usage is TRBV19 and J usage is TRBJ1-4; possible D gene TRBD1, 5 bases. Deletions cut 10 bases from V and 8 bases from J, with 11 bases between. This CDR3 comprises 11 residues. Per the germline V gene, CDR1 is LNHDA and CDR2 is SQIVND (reference sequence). Written as DNA, the CDR3 is TGTGCCACCAGGGAAGTGGAAAAACTGTTTTTT. It yields the protein CATREVEKLFF.

V and J are TRBV6-1 and TRBJ1-4, with TRBD1 matching over 11 bases. Germline lookup yields CDR1 MNHNS and CDR2 SASEGT. J gave up 8 bases and V 2 bases, and 4 bases lay outside the gene matches. The CDR3 loop spans 15 amino acids. CDR3 amino acids: CASSELGTGGEKLFF. CDR3 nucleotides: TGTGCCAGCAGTGAATTAGGGACAGGGGGAGAAAAACTGTTTTTT.

The chain carries TRBV6-6 and TRBJ1-6, with D tentatively TRBD1 (5 bases). The CDR3 has 13 residues. V was pared by 8 bases and J by 10 bases, with 15 bases between. Germline V CDR1 and CDR2: MNHNY, SVGAGI (reference sequence). The CDR3 bases are TGTGCCAGCTCGACAGAATATGAATCACCCCTCCACTTT. Translation: CASSTEYESPLHF.

V and J are TRBV6-6 and TRBJ2-5; D possibly corresponds to TRBD1 (7 bases). Per germline, CDR1 MNHNY and CDR2 SVGAGI (reference sequence). Trimming removed 5 bases from V and 4 bases from J, with 17 bases in between. This CDR3 spans 15 amino acids. The CDR3 loop is CASSVSGGWVETQYF. The CDR3 DNA follows: TGTGCCAGCAGTGTTTCAGGGGGGTGGGTAGAGACCCAGTACTTC.

The V gene is TRBV29-1, the J gene TRBJ2-1; weak D call: TRBD1 (6 bases). Germline V CDR1 and CDR2: SQVTM, ANQGSEA. Trimming took off 5 bases at V and 1 base at J, with 12 bases between the two ends. CDR3 length: 14 residues. CDR3 nucleotide sequence: TGCAGCGTTATGGGAAGGGGGTCCTACAATGAGCAGTTCTTC. Protein: CSVMGRGSYNEQFF.

The chain has TRBV19 and TRBJ1-5, with D unclear. The CDR3 runs to 14 residues. V shed 7 bases and J shed 0 bases, with 10 bases lying between them. From germline, CDR1 is LNHDA and CDR2 SQIVND (reference sequence). In nucleotides, the CDR3 is TGTGCCAGTATGACACGTAATAGCAATCAGCCCCAGCATTTT. This translates into CASMTRNSNQPQHF. The full variable domain, in which reference TRBV19 and TRBJ1-5 provide the parts outside the CDR3, is DGGITQSPKYLFRKEGQNVTLSCEQNLNHDAMYWYRQDPGQGLRLIYYSQIVNDFQKGDIAEGYSVSREKKESFPLTVTSAQKNPTAFYLCASMTRNSNQPQHFGDGTRLSIL.